These 15 T cell receptor beta chains were all obtained from the same sample, sequenced in a study of blood T cell repertoires in COVID-19. The assay was immunoSEQ multiplex PCR, and TCRdb's table has in-frame clones only and misses some. The data hold 110,000 or so clones, with 70% to 90% observed a single time. The material sequenced was peripheral blood. The receptors were sampled from a woman between 45 and 60 years old with acute or convalescent COVID-19.

The chain carries TRBV7-2 and TRBJ2-1, with 9 bases that match TRBD2. The CDR3 is 15 amino acids. Germline-derived CDR1 and CDR2 are SGHTA and FQGNSA. J gave up 9 bases and V 0 bases, and 6 bases lay outside the gene matches. The CDR3 DNA is TGTGCCAGCAGCTTAGCCAGCGGGAGGCCCGGTGAGCAGTTCTTC. Protein sequence: CASSLASGRPGEQFF.

V gene TRBV29-1 combines with J gene TRBJ2-1; a possible D gene is TRBD1 (6 bases). Trimming pared 4 bases from V and 2 bases from J, leaving 15 bases between. CDR1 is SQVTM and CDR2 is ANQGSEA in the germline V gene. This CDR3 region has 15 residues. This chain's CDR3 is CSVVGQGRAYNEQFF. As DNA, the CDR3 is TGCAGCGTTGTGGGTCAGGGGCGAGCCTACAATGAGCAGTTCTTC.

The rearrangement links TRBV21-1 to TRBJ1-1; TRBD1, the table's D call, was not compared with the DNA. TRBV21-1 has pseudogene status. The CDR3 spans 14 residues. CDR3 in DNA: TGTGCCAGCAGCAATTTACAGGGGGAGGATGAAGCTTTCTTT. Protein sequence: CASSNLQGEDEAFF.

The chain employs TRBV3-1 (or the pseudogene TRBV3-2) and TRBJ2-1, with 11 bases fitting TRBD2. This CDR3 comprises 20 residues. The junction had 19 bases not matched to a gene; V was cut back by 2 bases and J by 7 bases. Germline assignment: CDR1 LGHDT and CDR2 YNNKEL (reference sequence). DNA of the CDR3: TGTGCCAGCAGCCAAAAGGCACTAGCGGGAGAAATAACGAGGGGGAATGAGCAGTTCTTC. Translated: CASSQKALAGEITRGNEQFF.

The rearrangement joins TRBV4-1 to TRBJ2-3; TRBD1 might be the D (6 bases). Germline loops: CDR1 MGHRA, CDR2 YSYEKL. V dropped 0 bases and J dropped 1 base, with 11 bases sitting between them. The CDR3 runs 16 residues. The CDR3 region is CASSQETGLGTDTQYF. The CDR3 bases are TGCGCCAGCAGCCAAGAAACAGGGCTCGGCACAGATACGCAGTATTTT.

The genes are TRBV30 and TRBJ2-7; 9 nucleotides agree with TRBD2. This CDR3 contains 13 residues. The V segment lost 2 bases and the J segment 12 bases; nucleotides outside the gene matches: 11. The germline CDR1 and CDR2 sequences are GTSNPN and SVGIG (reference sequence). The CDR3 nucleotides read TGTGCCTGGAGTACCAGCGGGAGGACCTCGTGGTACTTC. It translates to CAWSTSGRTSWYF. Looking up the rest from reference TRBV30 and TRBJ2-7 gives the full variable domain: SQTIHQWPATLVQPVGSPLSLECTVEGTSNPNLYWYRQAAGRGLQLLFYSVGIGQISSEVPQNLSASRPQDRQFILSSKKLLLSDSGFYLCAWSTSGRTSWYFGPGTRLTVT.

J is TRBJ2-5 and V is TRBV30; 8 bases are a match to TRBD1. The ends lost 3 bases at V and 5 bases at J; junction bases unmatched: 5. The germline V gene has CDR1 GTSNPN and CDR2 SVGIG (reference sequence). CDR3 length: 13 residues. The CDR3 nucleotides read TGTGCCTGGAGGACAGGGGCGGATGAGACCCAGTACTTC. It translates to CAWRTGADETQYF.

This clone was observed a handful of times. The chain links TRBV2 to TRBJ1-2; 7 nucleotides align to TRBD1. Germline CDR1 and CDR2: SNHLY and FYNNEI. The ends lost 7 bases at V and 8 bases at J; junction bases unmatched: 7. The CDR3 runs to 12 residues. The chain's CDR3 is CASTLGGIGYTF. The CDR3 nucleotides read TGTGCCAGCACCTTAGGGGGCATAGGCTACACCTTC.

The V call is TRBV24-1, the J call TRBJ2-1; 10 bases line up with TRBD2. Germline trimming cut 5 bases from V and 10 bases from J; bases unmatched to any gene: 16. The CDR3 runs 17 residues. Looked up from germline, CDR1 is KGHDR and CDR2 is SFDVKD. This chain's CDR3 is CATSGQREGLHRGEQFF. DNA of the CDR3: TGTGCCACCAGTGGGCAGCGGGAGGGCCTACATCGGGGGGAGCAGTTCTTC.

The chain carries TRBV29-1 and TRBJ2-2; no firm D call. V dropped 3 bases and J dropped 0 bases, with 14 bases sitting between them. The germline CDR1 and CDR2 sequences are SQVTM and ANQGSEA. The CDR3 contains 16 residues. The CDR3 region is CSVEFESGSNTGELFF. The CDR3 DNA sequence: TGCAGCGTTGAGTTCGAGTCAGGTTCGAACACCGGGGAGCTGTTTTTT.

The rearrangement links TRBV25-1 to TRBJ1-5; D is unclear. From germline, CDR1 is MGHDK and CDR2 SYGVNS. Trimming pared 2 bases from V and 4 bases from J, leaving 6 bases between. This CDR3 contains 13 residues. The CDR3 DNA is TGTGCCAGCAGTGAACAGGAAAATCAGCCCCAGCATTTT. Translating it yields CASSEQENQPQHF.

The genes are TRBV4-1 and TRBJ2-7; a weak D match, TRBD1 (5 bases). Germline lookup yields CDR1 MGHRA and CDR2 YSYEKL. V was trimmed by 0 bases and J by 1 base, leaving 19 bases between them. The CDR3 loop spans 18 amino acids. The CDR3 sequence: CASSQETQQAGLSYEQYF. The CDR3 DNA is TGCGCCAGCAGCCAAGAAACACAGCAGGCAGGGCTATCCTACGAGCAGTACTTC.

This rearrangement joins TRBV24-1 to TRBJ1-1; 10 bases match TRBD1. V shed 9 bases, J shed 3 bases, and the junction held 3 bases outside the gene matches. The CDR3 contains 13 residues. The germline V gene encodes CDR1 KGHDR and CDR2 SFDVKD. This chain's CDR3 is CATADRGDTEAFF. In nucleotides, the CDR3 is TGTGCCACCGCGGACAGGGGGGACACTGAAGCTTTCTTT.

V is TRBV29-1 and J is TRBJ1-2; D is undetermined. Between the trimmed V and J ends, which lost 7 bases and 4 bases, there was a span of 10 bases. Looked up from germline, CDR1 is SQVTM and CDR2 is ANQGSEA. The CDR3 sequence is 11 residues long. The CDR3 here is CSGETVYGYTF. The CDR3 DNA follows: TGCAGCGGAGAGACTGTCTATGGCTACACCTTC.

The chain links TRBV5-4 to TRBJ1-2, with 7 bases identical to TRBD1. Losses at the gene ends were 0 bases for V and 5 bases for J; bases not matched to a gene: 4. The CDR3 length is 14 residues. Germline V gene lookup returns CDR1 SGHNT and CDR2 YYREEE (reference sequence). The CDR3 spells CASSLEDRAYGYTF. In nucleotides, the CDR3 is TGTGCCAGCAGCTTGGAAGACAGGGCTTATGGCTACACCTTC.